This entry describes one TCR beta chain. This entry belongs to a study of blood T cell repertoires in COVID-19. On the study more broadly: Sites in the United States, Italy and Spain provided acute and convalescent COVID-19 samples. PBMCs, B-cell-depleted T cells, or T cells provided the cDNA or gDNA that made up the material.

Per the germline V gene, CDR1 is SGHRS and CDR2 is YFSETQ. The CDR3 runs 16 residues. V shed 3 bases and J 1 base; nucleotides not matched to a gene: 2. In the authors' workflow: Reference gene primer amplification in the assay estimated nucleated cell counts. The repertoire was sequenced with immunoSEQ multiplex PCR; TCRdb's copy has only in-frame clones and lacks some. The V and J calls and clone size come from that table; D and trimming were worked out from the DNA. The table records around 160,000 clones, under 90% of them present only once. This sequence was found in a woman of 80 years or more with acute or convalescent COVID-19. Sequenced input: peripheral blood. The V call is TRBV5-1, the J call TRBJ2-5, with 14 bases matching TRBD2. DNA of the CDR3: TGCGCCAGCAGCTCGGGACTAGCGGGGGTCCAAGAGACCCAGTACTTC. Its protein is CASSSGLAGVQETQYF.